The clone carrying this T cell receptor beta chain was seen only once. The data stem from a study of blood T cell repertoires in COVID-19. Looking at the study overall: In each case, the material was cDNA or gDNA derived from T cells, B-cell-depleted T cells, or PBMCs.

Per germline, CDR1 SGHTA and CDR2 FQGTGA. The CDR3 has 13 residues. Trimming took off 5 bases at V and 9 bases at J, with 15 bases between the two ends. In the authors' methods: Amplification of reference gene primers was used by the study to estimate nucleated cell counts. TCRdb keeps only in-frame clones here, not all; method: immunoSEQ multiplex PCR. That table gives V, J and clone size, and the DNA gave D and trimming. The table has over 100,000 clones, roughly 84% seen once. Participant ages covered 18 to 89 years across 24 US areas. Either two negative PCRs, clearance, or symptom resolution qualified Cohort 3 donors as recovered.

The chain links TRBV7-3 to TRBJ2-3; possible D gene TRBD2, 5 bases. The clonotype comes from a woman aged 25 to 39 who had recovered from COVID-19. Sequences were obtained from PBMCs or T cells enriched from blood (not recorded which). The CDR3 here is CASSQTPGLTQYF. CDR3 coding DNA: TGTGCCAGCAGCCAGACACCGGGATTAACGCAGTATTTT. The variable domain in full, completed from reference TRBV7-3 and TRBJ2-3, reads GAGVSQTPSNKVTEKGKYVELRCDPISGHTALYWYRQSLGQGPEFLIYFQGTGAADDSGLPNDRFFAVRPEGSVSTLKIQRTERGDSAVYLCASSQTPGLTQYFGPGTRLTVL.